The clone carrying this T cell receptor (beta chain) appeared a few times. Antigen: not known. CDR1 and CDR2 from the germline V gene are MNHNY and SVGAGI (reference sequence). Trimming pared 8 bases from V and 7 bases from J, leaving 14 bases between. This CDR3 has 12 amino acids. This sample was taken from a study of post-analysis software for immune sequencing data. Study background: The disease courses spanned relapsing-remitting, secondary progressive and progressive-relapsing forms of multiple sclerosis. Whole-study results and caveats: Controls had lower frequencies than patients of about 5 TRBV segments, which included TRBV5-6, TRBV5-1 and TRBV20-1.

cDNA libraries of TCR beta carried unique molecular identifiers. From the PCR reads, TCRdb called clonotypes with MiXCR, one entry per CDR3 protein. The data hold some 450,000 distinct CDR3 sequences, with roughly 45% observed a single time. Input material: blood. The receptor's source is a girl aged 5-17 years with multiple sclerosis. The rearrangement joins TRBV6-6 to TRBJ1-2; a possible D gene is TRBD1 (5 bases). The CDR3 DNA follows: TGTGCCAGCGGGCTGGACAAAAGTGGCTACACCTTC. Amino acids: CASGLDKSGYTF.